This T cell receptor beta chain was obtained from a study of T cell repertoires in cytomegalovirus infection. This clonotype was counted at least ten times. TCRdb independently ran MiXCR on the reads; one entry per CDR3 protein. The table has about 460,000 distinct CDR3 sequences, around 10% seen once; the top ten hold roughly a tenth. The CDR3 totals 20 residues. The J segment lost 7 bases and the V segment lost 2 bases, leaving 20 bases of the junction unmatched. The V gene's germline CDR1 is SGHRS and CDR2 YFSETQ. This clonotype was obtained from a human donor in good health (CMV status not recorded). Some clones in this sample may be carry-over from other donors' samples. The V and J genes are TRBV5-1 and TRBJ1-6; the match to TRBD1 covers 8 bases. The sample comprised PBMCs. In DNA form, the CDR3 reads TGCGCCAGCAGCTTAGCTGGGGCAGGGGGCATGTCAGCAGACAATTCACCCCTCCACTTT. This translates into CASSLAGAGGMSADNSPLHF. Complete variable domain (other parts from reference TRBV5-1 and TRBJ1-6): KAGVTQTPRYLIKTRGQQVTLSCSPISGHRSVSWYQQTPGQGLQFLFEYFSETQRNKGNFPGRFSGRQFSNSRSEMNVSTLELGDSALYLCASSLAGAGGMSADNSPLHFGNGTRLTVT.